This TCR beta chain is from a study of T cell responses to AZD1222 COVID-19 vaccine. Findings and limits, study-wide: Dominant at 160-218 and 743-854, vaccine-associated CD4 TCRs also spanned spike. Just a handful of AZD1222 recipients were seropositive at baseline. Mostly white British, mostly female donors; authors suggested clonal diversity may be underestimated.

Sequenced by immunoSEQ multiplex PCR; TCRdb stores in-frame clones only, minus some. The sample yields 95,000 to 110,000 clones, roughly 93% seen once. Remarks on this clone: Its target is not known.

The CDR3 length is 13 residues. Germline CDR1 SGHRS, CDR2 YFSETQ. J gave up 6 bases and V 3 bases, and 2 bases lay outside the gene matches. This sequence originates from an adult in good health. The sample here was peripheral blood, taken on day 0 of AZD1222 vaccination. This rearrangement joins TRBV5-1 to TRBJ2-2, with 7 positions matching TRBD1. CDR3 nucleotide sequence: TGCGCCAGCAGCTCAGGGGGATCCGGGGAGCTGTTTTTT. It yields the protein CASSSGGSGELFF. Complete variable domain (other parts from reference TRBV5-1 and TRBJ2-2): KAGVTQTPRYLIKTRGQQVTLSCSPISGHRSVSWYQQTPGQGLQFLFEYFSETQRNKGNFPGRFSGRQFSNSRSEMNVSTLELGDSALYLCASSSGGSGELFFGEGSRLTVL.